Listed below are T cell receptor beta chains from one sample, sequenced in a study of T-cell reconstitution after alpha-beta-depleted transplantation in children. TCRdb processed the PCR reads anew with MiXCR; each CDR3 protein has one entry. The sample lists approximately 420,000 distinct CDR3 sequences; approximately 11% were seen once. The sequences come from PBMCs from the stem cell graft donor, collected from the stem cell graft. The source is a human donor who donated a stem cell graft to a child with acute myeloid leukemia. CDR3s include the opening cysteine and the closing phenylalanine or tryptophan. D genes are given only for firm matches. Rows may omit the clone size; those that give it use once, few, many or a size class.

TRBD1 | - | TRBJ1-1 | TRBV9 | CASSFTGDPNTEAFF | TGTGCCAGCAGCTTTACAGGGGACCCGAACACTGAAGCTTTCTTT
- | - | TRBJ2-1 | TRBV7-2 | CASSPPWGGEQFF | TGTGCCAGCAGCCCCCCCTGGGGCGGTGAGCAGTTCTTC
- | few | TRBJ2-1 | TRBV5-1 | CASSPDQPLNNEQFF | TGCGCCAGCAGCCCTGACCAGCCCCTAAACAATGAGCAGTTCTTC
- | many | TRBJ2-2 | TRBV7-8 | CASSEWGAVTGELFF | TGTGCCAGCAGCGAGTGGGGGGCGGTCACCGGGGAGCTGTTTTTT
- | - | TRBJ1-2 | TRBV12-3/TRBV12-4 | CASSLAQYGYTF | TGTGCCAGCAGTCTCGCCCAGTATGGCTACACCTTC
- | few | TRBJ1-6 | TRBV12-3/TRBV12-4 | CASGTGGNSPLHF | TGTGCCAGTGGGACCGGGGGAAATTCACCCCTCCACTTT
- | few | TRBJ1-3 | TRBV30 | CAWSVKTGRGNTIYF | TGTGCCTGGAGTGTAAAGACAGGAAGGGGAAACACCATATATTTT
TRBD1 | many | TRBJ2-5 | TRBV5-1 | CASTIMTGLRETQYF | TGCGCCAGCACAATAATGACAGGGCTGCGAGAGACCCAGTACTTC
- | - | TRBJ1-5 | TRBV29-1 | CSVEVAGSDQPQHF | TGCAGCGTTGAGGTGGCGGGGAGTGATCAGCCCCAGCATTTT
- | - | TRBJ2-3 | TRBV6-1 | CASSGRRGATDTQYF | TGTGCCAGCAGTGGCAGGCGGGGTGCCACAGATACGCAGTATTTT
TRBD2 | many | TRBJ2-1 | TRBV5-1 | CASSSGGLAGGSYNEQFF | TGCGCCAGCAGCTCTGGGGGACTAGCGGGAGGGTCCTACAATGAGCAGTTCTTC
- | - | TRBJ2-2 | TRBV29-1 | CSVVPQGGPGELFF | TGCAGCGTTGTGCCGCAGGGGGGTCCCGGGGAGCTGTTTTTT
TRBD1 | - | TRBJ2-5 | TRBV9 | CASSVQFPITGAQETQYF | TGTGCCAGCAGCGTACAGTTTCCGATCACAGGGGCTCAAGAGACCCAGTACTTC
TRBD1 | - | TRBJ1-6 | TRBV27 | CASSPWTGWNSPLHF | TGTGCCAGCAGTCCCTGGACAGGTTGGAATTCACCCCTCCACTTT
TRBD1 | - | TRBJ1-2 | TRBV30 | CACSHHKPGQAPTF | TGTGCCTGCTCCCACCACAAACCGGGACAGGCTCCGACCTTC
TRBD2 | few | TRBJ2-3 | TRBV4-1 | CASRQTQGTSVTTDTQYF | TGCGCCAGCAGACAGACTCAGGGGACTAGCGTAACCACAGATACGCAGTATTTT
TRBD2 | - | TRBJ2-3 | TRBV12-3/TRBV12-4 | CASSTRLAGDPDTQYF | TGTGCCAGCAGTACAAGACTAGCGGGGGATCCAGATACGCAGTATTTT
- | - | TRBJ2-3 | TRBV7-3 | CASTLSGLDTQYF | TGTGCCAGCACCCTTTCGGGGTTGGATACGCAGTATTTT
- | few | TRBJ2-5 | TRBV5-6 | CASGSEGQETQYF | TGTGCCAGCGGGTCCGAGGGACAAGAGACCCAGTACTTC
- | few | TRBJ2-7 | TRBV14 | CASSQVVTATYEQYF | TGTGCCAGCAGCCAAGTGGTGACAGCTACCTACGAGCAGTACTTC
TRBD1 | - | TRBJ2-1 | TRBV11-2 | CASSLGGGWLLGLNEQFF | TGTGCCAGCAGCTTAGGAGGGGGCTGGCTCCTGGGGCTCAATGAGCAGTTCTTC
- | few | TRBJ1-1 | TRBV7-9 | CASTRGRDCEAFF | TGTGCCAGCACCAGAGGACGGGACTGTGAAGCTTTCTTT